The rows below give T cell receptor beta chains drawn from one sample of a study of vaccination effects on CD4 cells after COVID-19. Using immunoSEQ multiplex PCR, the repertoire was profiled, and TCRdb retains in-frame clones only, with some absent. The sample holds around 30,000 clones, around 67% seen once. For these TCRs, the target antigens are not known. The sequencing used CD4+ T cells from PBMCs cultured with HCoV-NL63 spike peptides, collected after COVID-19 vaccination. Receptors were obtained from a human donor who received a COVID-19 vaccine. Both conserved end residues are part of each CDR3. The D gene is left open where the match is weak. Not all rows give a size; the values are once, few, many and, for expanded clones, a class.

TRBV27	-	TRBJ2-7	TRBD2	15	CASSSPLAGPHEQYF	TGTGCCAGCAGTTCCCCACTAGCGGGACCTCACGAGCAGTACTTC
TRBV2	-	TRBJ2-2	TRBD1	13	CANRQGATGELFF	TGTGCCAATAGACAGGGGGCTACCGGGGAGCTGTTTTTT
TRBV11-2	-	TRBJ1-3	-	14	CASSFEVGGNTIYF	TGTGCCAGCAGCTTTGAGGTTGGGGGAAACACCATATATTTT
TRBV27	-	TRBJ1-2	TRBD1	16	CASSSLNRGGYYGYTF	TGTGCCAGCAGTTCCCTTAACAGGGGCGGGTACTATGGCTACACCTTC
TRBV7-2	-	TRBJ1-2	TRBD1	15	CASSSRQGQIYGYTF	TGTGCCAGCAGCTCGCGACAGGGACAAATATATGGCTACACCTTC
TRBV7-9	-	TRBJ1-1	TRBD1	15	CASSPGTGAITEAFF	TGTGCCAGCAGCCCCGGGACAGGGGCTATCACTGAAGCTTTCTTT
TRBV20-1	-	TRBJ2-3	-	15	CSASKGGLVSDTQYF	TGCAGTGCTAGTAAGGGGGGCCTAGTTTCAGATACGCAGTATTTT
TRBV7-9	-	TRBJ2-5	-	14	CASSLMTGRETQYF	TGTGCCAGCAGCTTAATGACGGGGCGGGAGACCCAGTACTTC
TRBV27	-	TRBJ1-2	TRBD1	13	CASSFDRGYGYTF	TGTGCCAGCAGTTTTGACAGGGGATATGGCTACACCTTC
TRBV14	few	TRBJ2-2	TRBD2	18	CASSQGGSGSVITGELFF	TGTGCCAGCAGCCAAGGCGGTAGCGGGAGTGTTATCACCGGGGAGCTGTTTTTT
TRBV5-1	-	TRBJ1-1	-	16	CASSPPGGFPGKEAFF	TGCGCCAGCAGCCCACCAGGTGGTTTCCCAGGGAAAGAAGCTTTCTTT
TRBV19	-	TRBJ2-1	TRBD2	15	CASSIVAGVEGEQFF	TGTGCCAGTAGTATAGTTGCGGGAGTAGAAGGTGAGCAGTTCTTC
TRBV23-1	-	TRBJ2-1	TRBD2	18	CASSQSGALAGGPTEQFF	TGCGCCAGCAGTCAATCGGGGGCACTAGCGGGAGGGCCAACTGAGCAGTTCTTC
TRBV7-2	-	TRBJ1-3	-	13	CASSLPSSSTIYF	TGTGCCAGCAGCTTACCGAGCTCAAGTACCATATATTTT
TRBV6-5	few	TRBJ2-7	-	12	CASRETVYEQYF	TGTGCCAGCAGGGAGACAGTCTACGAGCAGTACTTC
TRBV27	-	TRBJ2-7	TRBD1	18	CASSSRTTGTGNIYEQYF	TGTGCCAGCAGTTCGAGGACTACCGGGACAGGGAATATCTACGAGCAGTACTTC
TRBV10-3	-	TRBJ1-3	-	15	CAISVPRTRGNTIYF	TGTGCCATCAGTGTCCCCCGAACGAGGGGAAACACCATATATTTT
TRBV19	-	TRBJ2-7	TRBD1	13	CASSRQGAYEQYF	TGTGCCAGTAGTAGACAGGGGGCTTACGAGCAGTACTTC
TRBV9	-	TRBJ1-5	-	15	CASSTRQTADQPQHF	TGTGCCAGCAGCACCCGACAGACAGCAGATCAGCCCCAGCATTTT
TRBV6-5	-	TRBJ2-7	-	14	CATLTLGPSYEQYF	TGTGCCACACTAACCCTCGGTCCTTCCTACGAGCAGTACTTC
TRBV10-3	few	TRBJ1-3	TRBD1	17	CAIRSTGGDISGNTIYF	TGTGCCATCAGATCGACAGGGGGCGATATCTCTGGAAACACCATATATTTT
TRBV18	-	TRBJ1-2	TRBD1	16	CASSPPGTANNYGYTF	TGTGCCAGCTCTCCCCCCGGGACAGCGAATAACTATGGCTACACCTTC
TRBV6-2/TRBV6-3	-	TRBJ2-1	-	13	CASSKLRTSEQFF	TGTGCCAGCAGTAAACTAAGGACCTCCGAGCAGTTCTTC
TRBV5-1	once	TRBJ2-5	-	12	CASSHGRETQYF	TGCGCCAGCAGCCACGGGCGGGAGACCCAGTACTTC
TRBV6-4	once	TRBJ2-3	TRBD2	20	CASSPPPGLAGGPGGDTQYF	TGTGCCAGCAGCCCTCCCCCGGGACTAGCGGGAGGGCCGGGCGGAGATACGCAGTATTTT
TRBV18	-	TRBJ1-1	-	13	CASSLGESTEAFF	TGTGCCAGCTCACTGGGGGAGAGCACTGAAGCTTTCTTT
TRBV19	-	TRBJ2-7	TRBD2	19	CASSILIPPGLGASYEQYF	TGTGCCAGTAGTATACTAATTCCCCCGGGACTAGGGGCCTCCTACGAGCAGTACTTC
TRBV6-5	once	TRBJ2-7	TRBD1	14	CASIKDRGSYEQYF	TGTGCCAGCATAAAGGACAGGGGTTCCTACGAGCAGTACTTC
TRBV18	-	TRBJ2-7	-	14	CASSPRPDSYEQYF	TGTGCCAGCTCACCAAGACCCGACTCCTACGAGCAGTACTTC
TRBV6-6	-	TRBJ2-5	TRBD2	15	CASSSTSGRARTQYF	TGTGCCAGCAGTTCCACTAGCGGGAGAGCACGGACCCAGTACTTC
TRBV20-1	-	TRBJ1-2	-	11	CSARDDYGYTF	TGCAGTGCTAGGGACGACTATGGCTACACCTTC
TRBV27	-	TRBJ2-7	-	16	CASSLRSTGRAGEQYF	TGTGCCAGCAGTTTACGGTCAACAGGACGGGCTGGCGAGCAGTACTTC
TRBV20-1	-	TRBJ2-2	TRBD2	14	CSASQASGTGELFF	TGCAGTGCTAGTCAGGCTAGCGGGACCGGGGAGCTGTTTTTT
TRBV11-2	-	TRBJ1-6	TRBD1	16	CASSLVSGTGNSPLHF	TGTGCCAGCAGCTTAGTCTCCGGGACAGGGAATTCACCCCTCCACTTT
TRBV3-1/TRBV3-2	-	TRBJ1-2	TRBD1	12	CASSTGTVGYTF	TGTGCCAGCAGCACTGGGACAGTTGGCTACACCTTC
TRBV5-3	few	TRBJ1-4	-	15	CARSLWGAPNEKLFF	TGTGCCAGAAGCTTGTGGGGGGCACCTAATGAAAAACTGTTTTTT
TRBV28	few	TRBJ1-1	TRBD1	13	CASSLETGGGAFF	TGTGCCAGCAGTTTAGAGACAGGGGGAGGGGCTTTCTTT
TRBV7-8	-	TRBJ2-2	-	15	CASSLGPGGVGELFF	TGTGCCAGCAGCTTAGGCCCCGGAGGAGTCGGGGAGCTGTTTTTT
TRBV7-2	-	TRBJ1-2	-	14	CASSLSRADYGYTF	TGTGCCAGCAGCTTATCTAGGGCGGACTATGGCTACACCTTC
TRBV5-1	medium-sized	TRBJ2-3	TRBD2	16	CASCPSGGPGQDTQYF	TGCGCCAGCTGTCCTAGCGGGGGGCCGGGGCAAGATACGCAGTATTTT
TRBV3-1/TRBV3-2	-	TRBJ2-2	TRBD2	14	CASSGSSGHRELFF	TGTGCCAGCAGCGGGTCTAGCGGCCACCGGGAGCTGTTTTTT
TRBV3-1/TRBV3-2	-	TRBJ2-1	TRBD2	16	CASSPGLAGAVDKQFF	TGTGCCAGCAGCCCCGGACTAGCGGGGGCGGTTGACAAGCAGTTCTTC
TRBV18	-	TRBJ1-2	-	14	CASSGTPTTYGYTF	TGTGCCAGCTCCGGGACACCTACAACGTATGGCTACACCTTC
TRBV7-2	-	TRBJ1-2	-	14	CASSLETGYYGYTF	TGTGCCAGCAGCTTAGAGACAGGTTACTATGGCTACACCTTC